The 25 T cell receptor beta chains in this list originate from one sample, sequenced in a study of radiation and T cells in renal cell carcinoma. The time point denotes: blood 4 weeks post-SBRT, at nephrectomy. Documented treatment: 15 Gy SBRT to primary tumor, nephrectomy 4 weeks later. This table comes from immunoSEQ multiplex PCR, and its TCRdb copy is limited to in-frame clones, with some not included. The top ten hold 25% to 30% of the sample, which has some 46,000 clones, 70% to 85% seen once. This specimen was blood, taken from a patient whose treatment included radiotherapy and nephrectomy. These receptor sequences come from a woman in her 70s with renal cell carcinoma.

In regard to this clone: Other nucleotide sequences from this sample produce the same CDR3. In DNA form, the CDR3 reads TGTGCCAGCAGTCACAGGGGGAGCAATCAGCCCCAGCATTTT. As protein: CASSHRGSNQPQHF. The rearrangement links TRBV27 to TRBJ1-5, with 8 bases matching TRBD1. The CDR3 is made up of 14 amino acids. Germline V lookup: CDR1 MNHEY, CDR2 SMNVEV (reference sequence). V dropped 5 bases and J dropped 1; count of bases not matched to a gene: 1.

V usage is TRBV10-3 and J usage is TRBJ1-5, with 12 bases matching TRBD1. The CDR3 is 16 amino acids. CDR1 and CDR2 (germline): ENHRY, SYGVKD. V shed 3 bases, J shed 6 bases, and the junction held 6 bases outside the gene matches. This CDR3 is CAISDPGQGAPQPQHF. CDR3 coding DNA: TGTGCCATCAGTGACCCGGGACAGGGGGCCCCTCAGCCCCAGCATTTT.

The chain recombines TRBV7-9 with TRBJ2-7, with a tentative D call TRBD2 (6 bases). CDR3 length: 12 residues. The germline V gene has CDR1 SEHNR and CDR2 FQNEAQ (reference sequence). The V end was cut by 5 bases, the J end by 7 bases, with 12 bases between. In DNA, the CDR3 is TGTGCCAGCAGCCCTCCGGAGGGAGAGCAGTACTTC. Protein product: CASSPPEGEQYF.

The rearrangement uses TRBV6-6 and TRBJ2-2; D not resolved. The CDR3 has 14 residues. Trimming removed 1 base at V and 0 bases at J, with 3 bases between. Germline V gives CDR1 MNHNY, CDR2 SVGAGI (reference sequence). Written as DNA, the CDR3 is TGTGCCAGCAGTTACTACGCGAACACCGGGGAGCTGTTTTTT. This encodes CASSYYANTGELFF.

The CDR3 protein is CASSDLGQGGKLFF. CDR3 DNA: TGTGCCAGCAGTGACCTCGGACAGGGTGGAAAACTGTTTTTT. The rearrangement links TRBV6-1 to TRBJ1-4, with TRBD1 matching over 8 bases. V shed 3 bases and J 10 bases; nucleotides not matched to a gene: 7. The CDR3 totals 14 residues. Germline V gene data show CDR1 as MNHNS and CDR2 as SASEGT.

This rearrangement joins TRBV20-1 to TRBJ1-2; D gene unclear. Trimming removed 5 bases from V and 7 bases from J, with 11 bases in between. CDR1 and CDR2 (germline): DFQATT, SNEGSKA (reference sequence). The CDR3 extends over 11 amino acids. In DNA form, the CDR3 reads TGCAGTGCTCCCTTCCCGCCTGGCTACACCTTC. Protein sequence: CSAPFPPGYTF.

About this clone: Other DNA sequences in the sample encode the same CDR3. This chain joins TRBV18 and TRBJ1-2; 7 bases line up with TRBD1. Germline trimming cut 1 base from V and 1 base from J; bases unmatched to any gene: 3. The germline V gene has CDR1 KGHSH and CDR2 LQKENI. CDR3 length: 15 amino acids. The chain's CDR3 is CASSPLDRVNYGYTF. CDR3 sequence (DNA): TGTGCCAGCTCACCACTCGACAGGGTTAACTATGGCTACACCTTC.

This chain connects TRBV5-1 to TRBJ1-5; 8 bases line up with TRBD1. Losses at the gene ends were 1 base for V and 7 bases for J; bases not matched to a gene: 7. The length of the CDR3 is 15 residues. Per germline, CDR1 SGHRS and CDR2 YFSETQ. CDR3 DNA sequence: TGCGCCAGCAGCTTGAGTGCAGGGGGCTACCAGCCCCAGCATTTT. Its translation: CASSLSAGGYQPQHF.

The rearrangement joins TRBV6-5 to TRBJ2-3; D remains ambiguous. With 5 bases removed from V and 5 bases from J, the gap between germline ends came to 5 bases. Germline CDR1 and CDR2: MNHEY and SVGAGI. The CDR3 contains 11 residues. The CDR3 here is CASSVQDTQYF. The CDR3 bases are TGTGCCAGCAGTGTACAAGATACGCAGTATTTT.

This clone was counted a few times. The chain joins TRBV30 to TRBJ1-1; no firm D call. In germline, CDR1 is GTSNPN, CDR2 SVGIG (reference sequence). This CDR3 contains 13 residues. Trimming left V 0 bases short and J 2 bases short, with 7 bases between. For the CDR3, the DNA is TGTGCCTGGAGTGTACAGTATAACACTGAAGCTTTCTTT. As protein: CAWSVQYNTEAFF.

The CDR3 reads CASSQDLTVLSYTF. In nucleotides, the CDR3 is TGTGCCAGCAGCCAAGATTTGACAGTCCTTAGCTACACCTTC. The rearrangement uses TRBV14 and TRBJ1-2; tentative D call: TRBD1 (5 bases). This CDR3 contains 14 residues. Between the trimmed V and J ends, which lost 0 bases and 9 bases, there was a span of 14 bases. The V gene's germline CDR1 is SGHDN and CDR2 FVKESK.

The genes are TRBV6-5 and TRBJ1-1; D is ambiguous. The CDR3 is 13 residues long. V was shortened by 7 bases and J by 5 bases, with 14 bases between the two germline ends. Per germline, CDR1 MNHEY and CDR2 SVGAGI. The DNA for the CDR3 is TGTGCCAGCATGGGCCGGAGAGGAACTGAAGCTTTCTTT. Protein product: CASMGRRGTEAFF.

The chain joins TRBV5-1 to TRBJ1-6; no definite D call. The CDR3 has 13 amino acids. Trimming took off 0 bases at V and 7 bases at J, with 5 bases between the two ends. In germline, CDR1 is SGHRS, CDR2 YFSETQ. CDR3 region: CASSLELNSPLHF. CDR3 in DNA: TGCGCCAGCAGCTTGGAGTTGAATTCACCCCTCCACTTT. The full variable domain, its missing parts supplied by reference TRBV5-1 and TRBJ1-6, is KAGVTQTPRYLIKTRGQQVTLSCSPISGHRSVSWYQQTPGQGLQFLFEYFSETQRNKGNFPGRFSGRQFSNSRSEMNVSTLELGDSALYLCASSLELNSPLHFGNGTRLTVT.

The chain is built from TRBV13 and TRBJ1-2; 7 nucleotides align to TRBD1. In germline, CDR1 is PRHDT, CDR2 FYEKMQ (reference sequence). The ends lost 0 bases at V and 0 bases at J; junction bases unmatched: 4. The CDR3 has 16 residues. The CDR3, as DNA: TGTGCCAGCAGCTTAGGACAGGGGATGACTAACTATGGCTACACCTTC. This encodes CASSLGQGMTNYGYTF.

The chain has TRBV6-1 and TRBJ2-5, with 10 bases lining up with TRBD2. V dropped 6 bases and J dropped 5; count of bases not matched to a gene: 6. The CDR3 spans 14 residues. Germline V gives CDR1 MNHNS, CDR2 SASEGT. CDR3 in DNA: TGTGCCAGCAGGGATAGCGGGGGGTTGGAGACCCAGTACTTC. It translates to CASRDSGGLETQYF.

This chain links TRBV10-3 with TRBJ1-1; D not certain. The length of the CDR3 is 13 residues. Deletions cut 6 bases from V and 4 bases from J, with 12 bases between. The germline V gene has CDR1 ENHRY and CDR2 SYGVKD. This chain's CDR3 is CAIRGVVPTEAFF. The DNA for the CDR3 is TGTGCCATCAGGGGTGTGGTCCCCACTGAAGCTTTCTTT.

The chain carries TRBV19 and TRBJ1-2; 7 bases are a match to TRBD1. After removal of 7 bases from V and 2 bases from J, the junction contained 13 bases not matched to a gene. Germline CDR1 LNHDA, CDR2 SQIVND (reference sequence). CDR3 length equals 16 residues. The CDR3 DNA follows: TGTGCCAGTACCCTAGGCCAGGCAGGGGGAAACTATGGCTACACCTTC. Protein: CASTLGQAGGNYGYTF.

The V gene is TRBV9, the J gene TRBJ1-3, with D possibly TRBD1 on 6 matching bases. This CDR3 contains 16 residues. Germline V gene lookup returns CDR1 SGDLS and CDR2 YYNGEE. Trimming cost V 3 bases and J 2 bases, with 15 bases left between them. CDR3 nucleotides: TGTGCCAGCAGCGCCTCTAGGGGGGCCCCTGGAAACACCATATATTTT. Amino acid sequence: CASSASRGAPGNTIYF. Full variable domain (outside the CDR3, taken from reference TRBV9 and TRBJ1-3): DSGVTQTPKHLITATGQRVTLRCSPRSGDLSVYWYQQSLDQGLQFLIQYYNGEERAKGNILERFSAQQFPDLHSELNLSSLELGDSALYFCASSASRGAPGNTIYFGEGSWLTVV.

The rearrangement uses TRBV15 and TRBJ2-7; 10 nucleotides agree with TRBD1. CDR1 LNHNV and CDR2 YYDKDF come from the germline V gene (reference sequence). This CDR3 is built from 15 residues. Trimming cost V 3 bases and J 1 base; bases outside gene matches: 3. The CDR3 region has the DNA TGTGCCACCAGCAGGCAGGACAGGGGGTCCTACGAGCAGTACTTC. It encodes CATSRQDRGSYEQYF.

This clone was seen a few times. The chain recombines TRBV27 with TRBJ1-5; D is uncertain. V shed 5 bases and J shed 2 bases, with 13 bases lying between them. Germline lookup yields CDR1 MNHEY and CDR2 SMNVEV (reference sequence). The length of the CDR3 is 15 residues. CDR3 nucleotides: TGTGCCAGCAGTCCCTACCGGGTCGGCAATCAGCCCCAGCATTTT. Amino acid sequence: CASSPYRVGNQPQHF.

The chain uses TRBV19 and TRBJ2-5; 11 nucleotides match TRBD2. CDR3 size: 16 residues. V shed 6 bases, J shed 4 bases, and the junction held 10 bases outside the gene matches. Looked up from germline, CDR1 is LNHDA and CDR2 is SQIVND (reference sequence). CDR3 residues: CASRRTSGSSAETQYF. As DNA, the CDR3 is TGTGCCAGTAGGAGAACTAGCGGGAGTTCTGCAGAGACCCAGTACTTC.

The genes are TRBV10-3 and TRBJ1-1; 9 bases are a match to TRBD1. Per the germline V gene, CDR1 is ENHRY and CDR2 is SYGVKD. The CDR3 has 14 amino acids. Trimming at V came to 7 bases and at J to 1 base, leaving 4 bases not matched to a gene. The CDR3 DNA is TGTGCCATCAAAGGACAGGGGAAGAACACTGAAGCTTTCTTT. This codes for CAIKGQGKNTEAFF.

The CDR3 DNA is TGTGCCAGCAGAGAAACAGATAACTATGGCTACACCTTC. Translation gives CASRETDNYGYTF. The chain recombines TRBV6-5 with TRBJ1-2; D is ambiguous. The V end was cut by 6 bases, the J end by 1 base, with 9 bases between. The CDR3 is 13 residues long. Germline CDR1 is MNHEY and CDR2 is SVGAGI.

The chain uses TRBV4-2 and TRBJ1-4; no firm D call. CDR3 length: 17 residues. V was clipped by 5 bases and J by 0 bases, with 16 bases between them. In germline, CDR1 is LGHNA, CDR2 YNFKEQ. CDR3 nucleotides: TGTGCCAGCAGCACCCTACGAGGAGCCGCAACTAATGAAAAACTGTTTTTT. Its protein product is CASSTLRGAATNEKLFF.

V and J are TRBV7-9 and TRBJ2-7; TRBD1 agrees at 7 bases. V was clipped by 5 bases and J by 3 bases; unmatched bases: 13. The CDR3 runs 16 residues. The germline CDR1 and CDR2 sequences are SEHNR and FQNEAQ (reference sequence). CDR3 loop: CASSLSGRTGYYEQYF. The CDR3 coding sequence is TGTGCCAGCAGCCTTTCAGGTCGGACAGGTTACTACGAGCAGTACTTC.